This T cell receptor (beta chain) was recovered during a study of blood T cell repertoires in COVID-19. In the study overall: T cells, B-cell-depleted T cells, or PBMCs provided the cDNA or gDNA that served as material.

Original handling: Estimated nucleated cell counts came from reference gene primer amplification. Sequencing was performed with immunoSEQ multiplex PCR; in TCRdb, only in-frame clones are kept and a portion is missing. V and J calls and clone size are given by that table; D and trimming were obtained from the DNA. Of approximately 120,000 clones in the sample, 80% were seen once. This clone has a handful of counts. V lost 8 bases to trimming and J lost 4 bases, with 12 bases between them. The CDR3 is 13 amino acids. Germline V gene lookup returns CDR1 SNHLY and CDR2 FYNNEI. The receptor comes from a human donor in a cohort sampled during active or convalescent COVID-19. V and J are TRBV2 and TRBJ1-5; no definite D call. The sequenced sample consisted of peripheral blood. CDR3 bases: TGTGCCAGCGCCCTGCGGGAAAATCAGCCCCAGCATTTT. Residues: CASALRENQPQHF.